This T cell receptor beta chain stems from a study of spatial heterogeneity in lung cancer. Time point meaning: sample taken at primary tumor resection. Unsorted samples of tumor, nontumor lung or frozen PBMC had their whole RNA sequenced. TCRdb independently ran MiXCR on the 5' RACE reads; one entry per CDR3 protein. The sample contains about 7,800 distinct CDR3 sequences, approximately 9% of which appear only once. Study conclusions and caveats: It was found that expanded intratumoral alpha and beta TCR counts tracked tumor mutation counts.

This clonotype is labeled as medium-sized. Its antigen is not known. This beta chain turned up in a library designed for alpha chains; as an off-target read, its abundance says little. Germline V gene data show CDR1 as ENHRY and CDR2 as SYGVKD. Trimming stripped 8 bases from V and 0 bases from J, with 5 bases between. CDR3 length equals 13 residues. The gene calls are TRBV10-3 and TRBJ2-6; D assignment may be TRBD1 or TRBD2 (5 bases each). The sample consisted of lung tumor tissue, taken at surgery. The clonotype originates from a male donor with early-stage non-small cell lung cancer. The CDR3 loop is CAIGGSGANVLTF. The CDR3 DNA reads TGTGCCATCGGGGGCTCTGGGGCCAACGTCCTGACTTTC.